This T cell receptor beta chain came from a study of CD8 T cell repertoires and HIV-1 epitope variants. Study details: The baseline condition was 1M T cells left uncultured.

Trimming took 3 bases from V and 9 from J; bases not matched to a gene: 2. The CDR3 contains 15 residues. Germline V lookup: CDR1 SNHLY, CDR2 FYNNEI. Some clones are missing from TCRdb's copy, which holds only in-frame ones; the method was immunoSEQ multiplex PCR. The table lists a few thousand clones, under 80% of them singletons. A word on this clone: The antigen remains undetermined.

The sequence derives from a male donor with HIV. Sequenced sample: cultured CD8+ T cells derived from PBMCs. This chain joins TRBV2 and TRBJ2-1; 16 bases fit TRBD2. CDR3 coding DNA: TGTGCCAGCAGTGAGGGACTAGCGGGGGGGAGTGAGCAGTTCTTC. It is translated as CASSEGLAGGSEQFF. Variable domain in full (rest from reference TRBV2 and TRBJ2-1): EPEVTQTPSHQVTQMGQEVILRCVPISNHLYFYWYRQILGQKVEFLVSFYNNEISEKSEIFDDQFSVERPDGSNFTLKIRSTKLEDSAMYFCASSEGLAGGSEQFFGPGTRLTVL.